This section outlines one T cell receptor (beta chain) sequence together with its context. This record comes from a study of blood T cell repertoires in COVID-19. Study context: Sites across the United States, Italy and Spain contributed samples from acute and convalescent COVID-19. T cells, B-cell-depleted T cells, or PBMCs provided the cDNA or gDNA that served as material.

Per germline, CDR1 KGHSH and CDR2 LQKENI. The CDR3 has 16 residues. V gave up 3 bases and J gave up 3 bases; unmatched junction bases: 9. TCRdb's table, derived via immunoSEQ multiplex PCR, lists solely in-frame clones and lacks some. The table has some 250,000 clones, around 89% seen once; the top ten hold under 9.5%. Ages ranged from about 18 to 89 years, with residence in about two dozen US areas. Participant-given clinical history determined each cohort assignment. This chain connects TRBV18 to TRBJ2-3; 7 bases fit TRBD2. Sequenced input: PBMCs or T cells enriched from blood (not recorded which). The clonotype originates from a man in his forties who had recovered from COVID-19. The chain's CDR3 is CASSPELASGTDTQYF. The CDR3 nucleotides are TGTGCCAGCTCACCGGAGCTGGCTAGCGGAACAGATACGCAGTATTTT.